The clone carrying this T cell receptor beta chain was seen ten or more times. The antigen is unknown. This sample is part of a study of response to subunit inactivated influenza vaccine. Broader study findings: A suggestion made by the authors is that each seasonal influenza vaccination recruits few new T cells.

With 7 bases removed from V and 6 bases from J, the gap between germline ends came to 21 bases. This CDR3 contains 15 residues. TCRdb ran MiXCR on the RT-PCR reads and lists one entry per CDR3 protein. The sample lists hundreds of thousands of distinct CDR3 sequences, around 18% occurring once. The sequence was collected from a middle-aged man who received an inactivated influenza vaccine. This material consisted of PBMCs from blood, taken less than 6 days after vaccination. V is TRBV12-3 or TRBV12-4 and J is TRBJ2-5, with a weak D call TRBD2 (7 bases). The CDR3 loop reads CASTFRWGGLQTQYF. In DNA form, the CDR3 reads TGTGCCAGCACATTCCGGTGGGGGGGGCTTCAGACCCAGTACTTC.